These 21 T cell receptor beta chains were all obtained from the same sample, sequenced in a study of blood T cell repertoires in COVID-19. The protocol was immunoSEQ multiplex PCR, while the TCRdb copy is restricted to in-frame clones and leaves out a portion. The sample has 30,000 to 40,000 clones, about nine tenths seen once. Sequenced: peripheral blood. These TCRs come from a woman aged 80 or over with acute or convalescent COVID-19.

The rearrangement uses TRBV7-2 and TRBJ2-1, with 15 bases aligning to TRBD2. With V trimmed by 1 base and J by 7 bases, 5 bases remained unmatched. The CDR3 consists of 17 residues. Germline values: CDR1 SGHTA, CDR2 FQGNSA. CDR3 sequence (DNA): TGTGCCAGCAGCTTAGAAGGGACTAGCGGGGGGCGGAATGAGCAGTTCTTC. Its protein is CASSLEGTSGGRNEQFF. Based on the CDR3 plus reference TRBV7-2 and TRBJ2-1, the full variable domain is GAGVSQSPSNKVTEKGKDVELRCDPISGHTALYWYRQSLGQGLEFLIYFQGNSAPDKSGLPSDRFSAERTGGSVSTLTIQRTQQEDSAVYLCASSLEGTSGGRNEQFFGPGTRLTVL.

CDR3 nucleotide sequence: TGTGCCAGTAGCGTGGGACACAACTCTGGAAACACCATATATTTT. Its protein is CASSVGHNSGNTIYF. The chain uses TRBV19 and TRBJ1-3, with a tentative D call TRBD1 (6 bases). V lost 6 bases and J lost 0, with 12 bases in between. Germline V CDR1 and CDR2: LNHDA, SQIVND (reference sequence). The CDR3 is made up of 15 amino acids.

This clone was seen more than once but under ten times. The J gene is TRBJ1-3, the V gene TRBV7-9, with 9 nucleotides matching TRBD1. This CDR3 spans 15 amino acids. V shed 6 bases, J shed 0 bases, and the junction held 3 bases outside the gene matches. Germline V gene sequence: CDR1 SEHNR, CDR2 FQNEAQ (reference sequence). The CDR3 bases are TGTGCCAGCAGTCCGGACAGGGGCTCTGGAAACACCATATATTTT. Translating it yields CASSPDRGSGNTIYF.

V and J are TRBV5-1 and TRBJ2-3; D possibly corresponds to TRBD2 (6 bases). Trimming stripped 1 base from V and 3 bases from J, with 18 bases between. Germline V CDR1 and CDR2: SGHRS, YFSETQ. The CDR3 spans 17 residues. In DNA, the CDR3 is TGCGCCAGCAGCTTGAGTCCGGGTGGCGGGGATACAGATACGCAGTATTTT. This encodes CASSLSPGGGDTDTQYF.

In this sample, this clone turned up once. This chain joins TRBV7-2 and TRBJ1-4; 7 bases line up with TRBD1. The germline CDR1 and CDR2 sequences are SGHTA and FQGNSA. V lost 5 bases to trimming and J lost 0 bases; unmatched junction nucleotides: 9. CDR3 length: 17 residues. As DNA, the CDR3 is TGTGCCAGCAGCAACGGGCAGGGGGTAGCAACTAATGAAAAACTGTTTTTT. Translated, it gives CASSNGQGVATNEKLFF.

This clone came up once. The J gene is TRBJ1-4, the V gene TRBV4-1; 7 positions match TRBD1. After removal of 3 bases from V and 7 bases from J, the junction contained 14 bases not matched to a gene. The CDR3 contains 17 residues. Germline lookup yields CDR1 MGHRA and CDR2 YSYEKL. CDR3 residues: CASSQATGEVRGEKLFF. The CDR3 DNA sequence: TGCGCCAGCAGCCAGGCAACAGGGGAGGTTAGGGGTGAAAAACTGTTTTTT.

This chain uses TRBV9 with TRBJ2-7; 7 bases agree with TRBD1. The junction had 10 bases not matched to a gene; V was cut back by 7 bases and J by 3 bases. Germline assignment: CDR1 SGDLS and CDR2 YYNGEE. The CDR3 runs to 14 residues. The CDR3 nucleotides are TGTGCCAGCGGCTCGACAGGGAATAGCTACGAGCAGTACTTC. This gives the protein CASGSTGNSYEQYF.

The chain employs TRBV12-5 and TRBJ1-2, with no clear D. Germline CDR1 LGHNT, CDR2 FRNRAP. CDR3 length: 13 amino acids. The V and J ends lost 2 bases and 2 bases respectively, with 6 bases between them. The CDR3 is CASGLTVNYGYTF. The CDR3 region has the DNA TGTGCTAGTGGTTTGACAGTCAACTATGGCTACACCTTC.

The J gene is TRBJ1-2, the V gene TRBV10-2; a possible D gene is TRBD1 (6 bases). Germline V gene data show CDR1 as WSHSY and CDR2 as SAAADI. V was shortened by 7 bases and J by 1 base, with 10 bases between the two germline ends. The CDR3 sequence is 13 residues long. The CDR3 bases are TGCGCCAGCATGAGGGGGTTTAACTATGGCTACACCTTC. Translated: CASMRGFNYGYTF.

This chain joins TRBV6-5 and TRBJ1-6, with 8 nucleotides matching TRBD1. The CDR3 is 15 residues long. Looked up from germline, CDR1 is MNHEY and CDR2 is SVGAGI. With 2 bases clipped from V and 9 bases from J, the junction kept 6 bases outside the gene matches. Here the CDR3 reads CASSYQTGVVSPLHF. CDR3 nucleotides: TGTGCCAGCAGTTACCAGACAGGGGTGGTTTCACCCCTCCACTTT.

This chain links TRBV5-1 with TRBJ2-5; TRBD2 aligns across 9 bases. The length of the CDR3 is 14 residues. V trimming: 4 bases; J trimming: 1 base; junction bases outside the gene matches: 2. Germline-derived CDR1 and CDR2 are SGHRS and YFSETQ. The DNA for the CDR3 is TGCGCCAGCAGCCTGGGACTAGCCCAAGAGACCCAGTACTTC. Amino acids: CASSLGLAQETQYF. Variable domain in full (rest from reference TRBV5-1 and TRBJ2-5): KAGVTQTPRYLIKTRGQQVTLSCSPISGHRSVSWYQQTPGQGLQFLFEYFSETQRNKGNFPGRFSGRQFSNSRSEMNVSTLELGDSALYLCASSLGLAQETQYFGPGTRLLVL.

This chain connects TRBV7-2 to TRBJ2-5; D is uncertain. V was shortened by 2 bases and J by 6 bases, with 13 bases between the two germline ends. CDR1 and CDR2 (germline): SGHTA, FQGNSA. The CDR3 consists of 14 residues. CDR3 amino acids: CASSLLSATQTQYF. The CDR3 DNA reads as TGTGCCAGCAGCTTACTGAGTGCCACGCAGACCCAGTACTTC.

The chain links TRBV18 to TRBJ2-6; D call uncertain. The CDR3 extends over 15 amino acids. V was cut by 2 bases and J by 0 bases, with 5 bases left in between. Looked up from germline, CDR1 is KGHSH and CDR2 is LQKENI. This CDR3 reads CASSPFSSGANVLTF. The CDR3 region has the DNA TGTGCCAGCTCACCATTTAGCTCTGGGGCCAACGTCCTGACTTTC.

There are a few counts of this clone. The J gene is TRBJ1-6, the V gene TRBV6-5; a possible D gene is TRBD1 (6 bases). Trimming took 3 bases from V and 7 from J, leaving 10 bases between them. CDR1 is MNHEY, CDR2 SVGAGI, per germline. CDR3 length: 14 residues. CDR3 nucleotide sequence: TGTGCCAGCAGTTATGGGACAAACAATTCACCCCTCCACTTT. The encoded protein is CASSYGTNNSPLHF.

The chain combines TRBV19 with TRBJ2-7; D not resolved. Trimming left V 2 bases short and J 7 bases short, with 12 bases between. Germline CDR1 is LNHDA and CDR2 is SQIVND (reference sequence). The CDR3 extends over 13 amino acids. For the CDR3, the DNA is TGTGCCAGTAGTATAACCTGGCAGGCAGAGCAGTACTTC. This encodes CASSITWQAEQYF.

The chain couples TRBV4-1 to TRBJ2-7, with TRBD1 as a possible D gene (6 bases). This CDR3 spans 16 amino acids. CDR1 is MGHRA and CDR2 is YSYEKL in the germline V gene. V was shortened by 0 bases and J by 3 bases, with 15 bases between the two germline ends. CDR3: CASSQDRAGALYEQYF. The CDR3 bases are TGCGCCAGCAGCCAAGATCGTGCAGGGGCACTCTACGAGCAGTACTTC.

The rearrangement links TRBV12-5 to TRBJ2-1; the match to TRBD1 covers 7 bases. Losses at the gene ends were 5 bases for V and 4 bases for J; bases not matched to a gene: 5. This CDR3 comprises 14 residues. Germline CDR1 and CDR2: LGHNT and FRNRAP. The CDR3 is CASGEQGIYNEQFF. CDR3 coding DNA: TGTGCTAGTGGTGAACAGGGGATTTACAATGAGCAGTTCTTC.

The chain links TRBV20-1 to TRBJ1-2, with D uncertain. V was trimmed by 3 bases and J by 2 bases, leaving 7 bases between them. Per the germline V gene, CDR1 is DFQATT and CDR2 is SNEGSKA (reference sequence). The CDR3 is 12 amino acids. The CDR3 protein is CSASAGNYGYTF. The CDR3 bases are TGCAGTGCTAGTGCAGGAAACTATGGCTACACCTTC.

This clone was detected only a few times. The genes are TRBV7-9 and TRBJ2-7, with D perhaps TRBD1 (5 bases). CDR1 SEHNR and CDR2 FQNEAQ come from the germline V gene (reference sequence). V dropped 0 bases and J dropped 5 bases, with 11 bases sitting between them. The CDR3 length is 14 residues. The CDR3 DNA is TGTGCCAGCAGCTTAGCACAGGAGATCAACGAGCAGTACTTC. Amino acid sequence: CASSLAQEINEQYF.

The chain uses TRBV5-1 and TRBJ2-3, with 9 nucleotides matching TRBD1. J was trimmed by 0 bases and V by 0 bases; bases with no gene match: 2. The germline CDR1 and CDR2 sequences are SGHRS and YFSETQ. CDR3 length equals 16 residues. Written as DNA, the CDR3 is TGCGCCAGCAGCTTGGGAGGACAGGGGAGCACAGATACGCAGTATTTT. Translating gives CASSLGGQGSTDTQYF.

The rearrangement uses TRBV2 and TRBJ1-6; D is uncertain. With 0 bases removed from V and 0 bases from J, the gap between germline ends came to 12 bases. Germline lookup yields CDR1 SNHLY and CDR2 FYNNEI. The CDR3 contains 18 residues. The CDR3 nucleotides are TGTGCCAGCAGTGAAGCTAGGTTCGGGAGCTCCTATAATTCACCCCTCCACTTT. Its protein is CASSEARFGSSYNSPLHF.